This TCR beta chain was retrieved from a study of human T cells and chemical hapten exposure. As for the study in general: The study patch tested 0.01% DPC on the upper back and read results at 6 days.

The time point was: patch test 3, about 24 weeks after DPC sensitization. Regarding treatment: therapeutic diphenylcyclopropenone sensitization with weekly scalp DPC. The table lists this clonotype with many counts. Its antigen is not known. From germline, CDR1 is SEHNR and CDR2 FQNEAQ (reference sequence). The CDR3 loop spans 14 amino acids. V was trimmed by 5 bases and J by 5 bases, leaving 15 bases between them. Study results and limitations: High-frequency TCRs, those above 1 in 1000, stayed the same after DPC sensitization. Patch test score was positively correlated with the counts of TCRs that had expanded at PT1. Donors, who had alopecia, may show an immune response that differs from healthy people's.

From the RACE reads, TCRdb called clonotypes with MiXCR, one entry per CDR3 protein. The sample shows about 76,000 distinct CDR3 sequences, 10% to 15% of them seen only once. The sequence derives from a woman in her fifties or sixties with alopecia areata. Some clones in this sample may be carry-over from other donors' samples. V and J are TRBV7-9 and TRBJ1-1; no firm D call. Sequencing used whole blood, obtained in connection with sensitization to the hapten diphenylcyclopropenone (DPC). This CDR3 reads CASSHPSMGTEAFF. CDR3 coding DNA: TGTGCCAGCAGCCATCCCTCTATGGGGACTGAAGCTTTCTTT.